This note documents a single T cell receptor (beta chain) sequence. The data were obtained in a study of blood T cell repertoires in COVID-19. Study in general: Samples came from the United States, Italy and Spain, spanning acute and convalescent COVID-19. Sample material is recorded as cDNA or gDNA derived from T cells, B-cell-depleted T cells, or PBMCs.

As originally analysed: Nucleated cell counts were estimated from reference gene primer amplification. This table comes from immunoSEQ multiplex PCR, and its TCRdb copy is limited to in-frame clones, with some not included. V and J calls and clone size are those listed in that table; D and trimming were worked out from the DNA. The sample has tens of thousands of clones; roughly nine tenths are singletons. The receptor was isolated from a human donor in a cohort sampled during active COVID-19. Sequencing was done on a sample of peripheral blood.

CDR3 coding DNA: TGTGCCAGCAGCCCGGACAGGGCGCAGTATTTT. As protein: CASSPDRAQYF. The chain employs TRBV7-9 and TRBJ2-3; 8 positions agree with TRBD1. The V gene's germline CDR1 is SEHNR and CDR2 FQNEAQ (reference sequence). With V trimmed by 5 bases and J by 10 bases, 2 bases remained unmatched. The CDR3 loop spans 11 amino acids.